This T cell receptor (beta chain) emerged from a study of T cell changes during pregnancy in multiple sclerosis. The V end lost 9 bases, the J end lost 8 bases, and 10 bases lay between the germline ends. The germline CDR1 and CDR2 sequences are SNHLY and FYNNEI. This CDR3 spans 11 amino acids. Clones were sequenced by immunoSEQ multiplex PCR, and TCRdb holds only the in-frame ones, with some missing. The table has approximately 28,000 clones, 85% seen once. This chain connects TRBV2 to TRBJ2-2; the D gene is possibly TRBD2 (5 bases). This receptor was taken from a female donor with multiple sclerosis, enrolled in a pregnancy study. The sequencing here drew on CD8+ T cells from peripheral blood mononuclear cells, taken after pregnancy. The CDR3, as DNA: TGTGCCAGGGGGAAGCGGGGGGAGCTGTTTTTT. This translates into CARGKRGELFF.